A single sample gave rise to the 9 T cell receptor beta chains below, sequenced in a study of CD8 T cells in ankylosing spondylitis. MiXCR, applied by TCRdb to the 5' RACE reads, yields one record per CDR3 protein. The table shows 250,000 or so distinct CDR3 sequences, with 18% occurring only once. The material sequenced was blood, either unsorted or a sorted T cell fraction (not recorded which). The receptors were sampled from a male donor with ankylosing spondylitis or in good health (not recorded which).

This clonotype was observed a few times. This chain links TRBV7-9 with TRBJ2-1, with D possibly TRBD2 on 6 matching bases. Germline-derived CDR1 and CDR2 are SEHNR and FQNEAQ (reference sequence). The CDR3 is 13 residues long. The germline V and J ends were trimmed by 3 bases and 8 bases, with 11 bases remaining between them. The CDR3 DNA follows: TGTGCCAGCAGCTTGACGGGGGATTATGAGCAGTTCTTC. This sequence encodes CASSLTGDYEQFF.

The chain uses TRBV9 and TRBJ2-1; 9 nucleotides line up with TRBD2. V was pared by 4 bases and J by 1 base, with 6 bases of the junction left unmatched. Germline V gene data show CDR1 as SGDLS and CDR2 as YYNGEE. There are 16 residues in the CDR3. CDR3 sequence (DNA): TGTGCCAGCAGCCCCCCGCTAGCGGGATCCTACAATGAGCAGTTCTTC. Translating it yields CASSPPLAGSYNEQFF.

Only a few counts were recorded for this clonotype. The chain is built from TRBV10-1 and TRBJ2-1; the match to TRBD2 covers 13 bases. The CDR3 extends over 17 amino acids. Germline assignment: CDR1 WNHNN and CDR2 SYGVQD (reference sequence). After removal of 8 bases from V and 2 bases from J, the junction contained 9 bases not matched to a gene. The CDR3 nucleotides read TGCGCCAGCCGACTCCCCGGGACTAGCGGGGCCTACAATGAGCAGTTCTTC. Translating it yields CASRLPGTSGAYNEQFF.

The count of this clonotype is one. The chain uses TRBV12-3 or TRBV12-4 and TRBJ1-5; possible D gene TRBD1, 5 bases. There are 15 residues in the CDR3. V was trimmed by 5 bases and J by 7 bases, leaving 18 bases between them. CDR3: CASSPLLGVGQPQHF. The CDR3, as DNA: TGTGCCAGCAGTCCGCTTTTGGGGGTGGGACAGCCCCAGCATTTT.

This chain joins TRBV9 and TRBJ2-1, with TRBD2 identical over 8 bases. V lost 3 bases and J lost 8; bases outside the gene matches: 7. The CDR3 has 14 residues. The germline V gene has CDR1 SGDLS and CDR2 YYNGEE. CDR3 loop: CASSAGLGLHEQFF. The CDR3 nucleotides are TGTGCCAGCAGCGCGGGACTAGGTCTTCATGAGCAGTTCTTC.

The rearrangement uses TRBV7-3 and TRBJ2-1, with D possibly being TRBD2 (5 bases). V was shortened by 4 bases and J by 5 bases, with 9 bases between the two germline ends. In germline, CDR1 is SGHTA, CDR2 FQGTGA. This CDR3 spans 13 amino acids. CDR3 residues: CASSYGLNNEQFF. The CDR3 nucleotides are TGTGCCAGCAGCTACGGACTCAACAATGAGCAGTTCTTC. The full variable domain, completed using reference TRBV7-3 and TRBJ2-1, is GAGVSQTPSNKVTEKGKYVELRCDPISGHTALYWYRQSLGQGPEFLIYFQGTGAADDSGLPNDRFFAVRPEGSVSTLKIQRTERGDSAVYLCASSYGLNNEQFFGPGTRLTVL.

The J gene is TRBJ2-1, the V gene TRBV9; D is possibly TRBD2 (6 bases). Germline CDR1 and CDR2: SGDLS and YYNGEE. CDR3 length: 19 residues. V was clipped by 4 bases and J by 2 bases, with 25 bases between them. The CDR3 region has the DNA TGTGCCAGCAGCCAAACAGGAGCCCTCCGACTAGGGACCTACAATGAGCAGTTCTTC. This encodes CASSQTGALRLGTYNEQFF.

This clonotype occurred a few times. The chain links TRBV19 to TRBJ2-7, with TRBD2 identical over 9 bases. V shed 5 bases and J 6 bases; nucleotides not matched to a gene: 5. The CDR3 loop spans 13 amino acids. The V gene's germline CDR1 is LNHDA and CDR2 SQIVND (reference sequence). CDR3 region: CASSVGLAIEQYF. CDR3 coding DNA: TGTGCCAGTAGTGTCGGACTAGCGATCGAGCAGTACTTC.

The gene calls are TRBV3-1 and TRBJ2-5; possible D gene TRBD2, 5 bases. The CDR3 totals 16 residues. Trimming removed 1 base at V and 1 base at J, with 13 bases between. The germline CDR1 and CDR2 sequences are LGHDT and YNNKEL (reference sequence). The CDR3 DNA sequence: TGTGCCAGCAGCCAAGTTGACGGGGTCTTCCAAGAGACCCAGTACTTC. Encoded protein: CASSQVDGVFQETQYF.